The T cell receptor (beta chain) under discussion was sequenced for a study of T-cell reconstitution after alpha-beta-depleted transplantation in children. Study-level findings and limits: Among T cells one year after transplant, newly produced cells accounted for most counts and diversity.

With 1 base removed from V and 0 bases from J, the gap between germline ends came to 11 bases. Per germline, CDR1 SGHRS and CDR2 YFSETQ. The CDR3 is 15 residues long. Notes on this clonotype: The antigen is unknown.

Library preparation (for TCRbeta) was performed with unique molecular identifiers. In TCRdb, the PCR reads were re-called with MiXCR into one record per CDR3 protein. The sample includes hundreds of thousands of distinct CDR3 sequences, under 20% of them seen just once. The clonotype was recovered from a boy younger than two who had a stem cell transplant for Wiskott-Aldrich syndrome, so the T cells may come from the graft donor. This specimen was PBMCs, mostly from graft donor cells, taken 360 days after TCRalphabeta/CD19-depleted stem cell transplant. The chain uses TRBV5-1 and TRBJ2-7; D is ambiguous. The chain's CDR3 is CASSLSSTISYEQYF. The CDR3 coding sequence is TGCGCCAGCAGCTTGAGCAGCACGATCTCCTACGAGCAGTACTTC.